These 24 T cell receptor beta chains were all obtained from the same sample, sequenced in a study of cytomegalovirus exposure and HLA in healthy donors. The PCR contained 60 Vbeta and 13 Jbeta primers. Repertoires were generated with immunoSEQ multiplex PCR, while TCRdb's copy carries only in-frame clones and drops some. The data contain some 140,000 clones, roughly three fifths of them singletons. The sequenced sample was PBMCs. The receptor set was obtained from a middle-aged woman in good health and CMV-seronegative.

This clone occurred once. The V gene is TRBV12-5, the J gene TRBJ1-1, with unresolved D. With 0 bases removed from V and 1 base from J, the gap between germline ends came to 9 bases. This CDR3 comprises 15 residues. Germline loops: CDR1 LGHNT, CDR2 FRNRAP. The CDR3 spells CASGLVLRENTEAFF. The CDR3 nucleotides read TGTGCTAGTGGTTTGGTACTGCGGGAGAACACTGAAGCTTTCTTT. The full variable domain, with the rest looked up from reference TRBV12-5 and TRBJ1-1, is DARVTQTPRHKVTEMGQEVTMRCQPILGHNTVFWYRQTMMQGLELLAYFRNRAPLDDSGMPKDRFSAEMPDATLATLKIQPSEPRDSAVYFCASGLVLRENTEAFFGQGTRLTVV.

This clone is categorized as medium-sized. The rearrangement uses TRBV18 and TRBJ2-3, with D perhaps TRBD1 (6 bases). V lost 6 bases, J lost 4 bases, and 11 bases lay in between. Per germline, CDR1 KGHSH and CDR2 LQKENI. The length of the CDR3 is 13 residues. The CDR3 protein is CASSPGQPDTQYF. For the CDR3, the DNA is TGTGCCAGCTCCCCTGGACAGCCAGATACGCAGTATTTT.

The chain has TRBV7-2 and TRBJ2-3, with TRBD2 matching 10 bases. J lost 0 bases, V lost 0 bases, and 3 bases had no gene match. The CDR3 runs 17 residues. CDR1 is SGHTA and CDR2 is FQGNSA in the germline V gene. CDR3 sequence: CASSLAPSGSSTDTQYF. As DNA, the CDR3 is TGTGCCAGCAGCTTAGCGCCTAGCGGGAGTAGCACAGATACGCAGTATTTT.

The chain employs TRBV11-2 and TRBJ2-1, with TRBD2 matching over 9 bases. CDR3 length equals 15 residues. Trimming at V came to 0 bases and at J to 7 bases, leaving 4 bases not matched to a gene. The V gene's germline CDR1 is SGHAT and CDR2 FQNNGV. CDR3: CASSLERGGWNEQFF. In DNA form, the CDR3 reads TGTGCCAGCAGCTTAGAGCGGGGGGGATGGAATGAGCAGTTCTTC. Filled out from reference TRBV11-2 and TRBJ2-1, the complete variable domain reads EAGVAQSPRYKIIEKRQSVAFWCNPISGHATLYWYQQILGQGPKLLIQFQNNGVVDDSQLPKDRFSAERLKGVDSTLKIQPAKLEDSAVYLCASSLERGGWNEQFFGPGTRLTVL.

V and J are TRBV4-1 and TRBJ2-3, with TRBD2 as a possible D gene (5 bases). CDR1 is MGHRA, CDR2 YSYEKL, per germline. Trimming left V 4 bases short and J 6 bases short, with 8 bases between. The length of the CDR3 is 12 residues. In DNA form, the CDR3 reads TGCGCCAGCAGCCGGACGGGGGATACGCAGTATTTT. It codes for CASSRTGDTQYF.

V and J are TRBV30 and TRBJ2-3; the match to TRBD2 covers 7 bases. Unmatched junction bases numbered 5, after V lost 2 bases and J lost 3 bases. The CDR3 runs to 14 residues. Germline CDR1 reads GTSNPN; CDR2 reads SVGIG (reference sequence). The CDR3 DNA reads as TGTGCCTGGAGTAGCGGGGTGGTTACAGATACGCAGTATTTT. It translates to CAWSSGVVTDTQYF.

This chain connects TRBV5-1 to TRBJ2-1; 9 bases are shared with TRBD2. J was trimmed by 9 bases and V by 0 bases; bases with no gene match: 7. The CDR3 sequence is 15 residues long. Per the germline V gene, CDR1 is SGHRS and CDR2 is YFSETQ. CDR3 coding DNA: TGCGCCAGCAGCTTGGTTAGCGGGGGACCACCTGAGCAGTTCTTC. It is translated as CASSLVSGGPPEQFF.

The J gene is TRBJ1-1, the V gene TRBV27, with D tentatively TRBD1 (5 bases). Germline CDR1 is MNHEY and CDR2 is SMNVEV (reference sequence). V was clipped by 4 bases and J by 1 base, with 13 bases between them. The length of the CDR3 is 15 residues. This CDR3 is CASSSSGRENTEAFF. The CDR3 DNA reads as TGTGCCAGCAGTTCCTCAGGCAGGGAGAACACTGAAGCTTTCTTT.

This clone has a single count. This chain joins TRBV6-1 and TRBJ1-5, with D possibly TRBD1 on 5 matching bases. The V end lost 4 bases, the J end lost 4 bases, and 14 bases lay between the germline ends. The germline gives CDR1 MNHNS, CDR2 SASEGT. The CDR3 has 15 residues. The CDR3 loop reads CASSAGITPNQPQHF. The CDR3 nucleotides are TGTGCCAGCAGTGCAGGGATTACACCTAATCAGCCCCAGCATTTT.

CDR3 nucleotides: TGTGCCATCAGTTATTCGGGACAGGGGTTGGAGCAGTACTTC. Amino acids: CAISYSGQGLEQYF. The rearrangement links TRBV10-3 to TRBJ2-7; 10 bases agree with TRBD1. V lost 5 bases and J lost 7; bases outside the gene matches: 8. There are 14 residues in the CDR3. Germline CDR1 is ENHRY and CDR2 is SYGVKD.

The chain uses TRBV9 and TRBJ1-6; D not certain. CDR3 size: 13 residues. With 4 bases removed from V and 9 bases from J, the gap between germline ends came to 11 bases. Germline loops: CDR1 SGDLS, CDR2 YYNGEE. This chain's CDR3 is CASSPVGGSPLHF. Written as DNA, the CDR3 is TGTGCCAGCAGCCCCGTGGGAGGTTCACCCCTCCACTTT. The whole variable domain, remainder taken from reference TRBV9 and TRBJ1-6, is DSGVTQTPKHLITATGQRVTLRCSPRSGDLSVYWYQQSLDQGLQFLIQYYNGEERAKGNILERFSAQQFPDLHSELNLSSLELGDSALYFCASSPVGGSPLHFGNGTRLTVT.

The sample holds a few counts of this clone. The rearrangement joins TRBV6-5 to TRBJ2-3, with TRBD1 identical over 9 bases. The CDR3 runs to 15 residues. V lost 4 bases, J lost 6 bases, and 8 bases stayed unmatched. Germline CDR1 is MNHEY and CDR2 is SVGAGI. The CDR3 protein is CASSFLGTGPDTQYF. Here the CDR3 DNA reads TGTGCCAGCAGTTTTCTCGGGACAGGGCCCGATACGCAGTATTTT.

The chain couples TRBV19 to TRBJ2-7; no clear D gene. Germline assignment: CDR1 LNHDA and CDR2 SQIVND (reference sequence). With 5 bases removed from V and 1 base from J, the gap between germline ends came to 12 bases. The CDR3 runs to 14 residues. The CDR3, as DNA: TGTGCCAGTAGTCTCGACACTGAGTCCTACGAGCAGTACTTC. This encodes CASSLDTESYEQYF.

This clone was recorded at least ten times. The chain employs TRBV12-5 and TRBJ1-1, with TRBD1 identical over 8 bases. Germline CDR1 LGHNT, CDR2 FRNRAP. V lost 1 base and J lost 3; bases outside the gene matches: 4. This CDR3 is 15 amino acids long. The CDR3 here is CASGLGTGWDTEAFF. In nucleotides, the CDR3 is TGTGCTAGTGGTTTGGGGACAGGGTGGGACACTGAAGCTTTCTTT.

The rearrangement joins TRBV4-1 to TRBJ1-1; a weak D match, TRBD1 (5 bases). Germline CDR1 MGHRA, CDR2 YSYEKL. This CDR3 spans 15 amino acids. V was pared by 1 base and J by 4 bases, with 13 bases between. Here the CDR3 DNA reads TGCGCCAGCAGCCAAGGTTTGCAGGGCATCACTGAAGCTTTCTTT. Amino acid sequence: CASSQGLQGITEAFF.

The genes are TRBV27 and TRBJ2-7; perhaps TRBD1 as D (5 bases). The CDR3 extends over 13 amino acids. The germline V gene encodes CDR1 MNHEY and CDR2 SMNVEV (reference sequence). The V and J ends lost 2 bases and 4 bases respectively, with 9 bases between them. The CDR3 loop reads CASSLRQGYEQYF. The CDR3, as DNA: TGTGCCAGCAGTTTAAGGCAGGGTTACGAGCAGTACTTC.

There are a few counts of this clone. The chain recombines TRBV29-1 with TRBJ1-1; 8 nucleotides match TRBD1. Trimming cost V 6 bases and J 4 bases; bases outside gene matches: 7. The CDR3 consists of 13 residues. Germline V gene lookup returns CDR1 SQVTM and CDR2 ANQGSEA. CDR3 in DNA: TGCAGCGTCCGACAGGGGTCGAGCACTGAAGCTTTCTTT. Its translation: CSVRQGSSTEAFF.

The chain uses TRBV7-9 and TRBJ2-5; 7 positions agree with TRBD1. The CDR3 runs 15 residues. The V gene end was trimmed by 5 bases and the J gene end by 5 bases; junction bases not matched to a gene: 11. Germline assignment: CDR1 SEHNR and CDR2 FQNEAQ (reference sequence). The CDR3 bases are TGTGCCAGCAGCCTAGACTGGACAGGCCCGGAGACCCAGTACTTC. Its protein product is CASSLDWTGPETQYF.

This clone was detected once. V and J are TRBV5-1 and TRBJ2-7, with D unresolved. The CDR3 contains 11 residues. Germline V gives CDR1 SGHRS, CDR2 YFSETQ. Trimming shortened V by 4 bases and J by 3 bases, and 5 bases separated the two germline ends. CDR3 in amino acids: CASSLGYEQYF. Written as DNA, the CDR3 is TGCGCCAGCAGCCTAGGCTACGAGCAGTACTTC.

This clone showed up just once. The chain links TRBV19 to TRBJ1-2; a weak D match, TRBD1 (6 bases). This CDR3 has 16 residues. Trimming took off 6 bases at V and 2 bases at J, with 19 bases between the two ends. Germline CDR1 and CDR2: LNHDA and SQIVND (reference sequence). The CDR3 loop is CASRRQGDRPNYGYTF. The CDR3 DNA is TGTGCCAGTAGGAGGCAGGGAGACAGGCCGAACTATGGCTACACCTTC.

V gene TRBV7-3 combines with J gene TRBJ2-7; 8 nucleotides agree with TRBD1. Germline values: CDR1 SGHTA, CDR2 FQGTGA. V was clipped by 4 bases and J by 10 bases; unmatched bases: 6. The CDR3 has 12 amino acids. The CDR3 here is CASSSQGALQYF. The CDR3 nucleotides read TGTGCCAGCAGCTCCCAGGGGGCCTTACAGTACTTC.

The chain couples TRBV25-1 to TRBJ1-1; D possibly corresponds to TRBD1 (5 bases). This CDR3 is 14 amino acids long. Per germline, CDR1 MGHDK and CDR2 SYGVNS. Trimming stripped 3 bases from V and 1 base from J, with 9 bases between. CDR3 sequence reads: CASSEEQENTEAFF. As DNA, the CDR3 is TGTGCCAGCAGTGAGGAACAGGAGAACACTGAAGCTTTCTTT.

The rearrangement links TRBV7-9 to TRBJ1-1, with TRBD1 matching over 9 bases. The CDR3 contains 16 residues. The V gene's germline CDR1 is SEHNR and CDR2 FQNEAQ (reference sequence). Losses at the gene ends were 2 bases for V and 1 base for J; bases not matched to a gene: 5. Here the CDR3 DNA reads TGTGCCAGCAGCTTAACAGGGGGCTTTAGGAACACTGAAGCTTTCTTT. It specifies CASSLTGGFRNTEAFF.

The chain couples TRBV7-2 to TRBJ2-7; 8 bases fit TRBD1. The V segment lost 1 base and the J segment 0 bases; nucleotides outside the gene matches: 5. Germline V gene data show CDR1 as SGHTA and CDR2 as FQGNSA. The CDR3 covers 16 residues. Here the CDR3 DNA reads TGTGCCAGCAGCTTAGGCGGACAGGGCTTCTCCTACGAGCAGTACTTC. As protein: CASSLGGQGFSYEQYF.